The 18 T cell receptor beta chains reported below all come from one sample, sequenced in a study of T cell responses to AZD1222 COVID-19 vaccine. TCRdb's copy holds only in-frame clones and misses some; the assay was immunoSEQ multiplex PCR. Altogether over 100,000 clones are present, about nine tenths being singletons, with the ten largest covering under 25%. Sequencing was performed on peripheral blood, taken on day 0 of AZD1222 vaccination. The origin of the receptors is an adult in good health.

As DNA, the CDR3 is TGTGCCAGCAGTCCCGATTTGGGTGTTATCAATGAGCAGTTCTTC. Translation: CASSPDLGVINEQFF. The rearrangement links TRBV3-1 (or the pseudogene TRBV3-2) to TRBJ2-1; no clear D. The CDR3 is made up of 15 amino acids. CDR1 and CDR2 (germline): LGHDT, YNNKEL (reference sequence). Between the trimmed V and J ends, which lost 6 bases and 6 bases, there was a span of 18 bases.

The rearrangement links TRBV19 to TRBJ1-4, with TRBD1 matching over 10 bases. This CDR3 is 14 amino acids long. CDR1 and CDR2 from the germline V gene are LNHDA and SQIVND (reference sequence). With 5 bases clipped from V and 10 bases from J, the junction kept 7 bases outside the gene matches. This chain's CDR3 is CASSLRTGGGKLFF. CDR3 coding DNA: TGTGCCAGTAGTCTCCGGACAGGGGGTGGAAAACTGTTTTTT.

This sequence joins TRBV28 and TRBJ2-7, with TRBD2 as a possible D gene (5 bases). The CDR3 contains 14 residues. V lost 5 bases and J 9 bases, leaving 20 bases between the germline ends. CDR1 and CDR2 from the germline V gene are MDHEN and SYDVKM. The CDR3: CASSATLGPLGQYF. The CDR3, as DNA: TGTGCCAGCAGTGCTACACTAGGTCCCCTAGGGCAGTACTTC.

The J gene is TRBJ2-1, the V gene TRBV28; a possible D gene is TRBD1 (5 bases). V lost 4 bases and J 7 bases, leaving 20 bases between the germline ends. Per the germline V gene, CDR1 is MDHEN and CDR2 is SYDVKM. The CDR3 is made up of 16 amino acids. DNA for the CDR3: TGTGCCAGCAGTTCCCCTACCCTAAAAAACAGGAATGAGCAGTTCTTC. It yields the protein CASSSPTLKNRNEQFF.

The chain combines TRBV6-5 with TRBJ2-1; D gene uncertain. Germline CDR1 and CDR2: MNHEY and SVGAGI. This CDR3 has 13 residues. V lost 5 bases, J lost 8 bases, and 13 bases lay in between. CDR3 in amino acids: CASSLSTGHEQFF. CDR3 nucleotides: TGTGCCAGCAGTCTATCTACGGGTCATGAGCAGTTCTTC.

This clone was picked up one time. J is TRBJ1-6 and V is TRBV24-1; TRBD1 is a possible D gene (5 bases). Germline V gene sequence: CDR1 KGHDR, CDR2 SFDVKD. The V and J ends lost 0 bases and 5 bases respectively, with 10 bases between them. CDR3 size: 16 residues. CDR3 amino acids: CATSDLQGRNNSPLHF. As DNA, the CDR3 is TGTGCCACCAGTGATTTGCAGGGTAGGAATAATTCACCCCTCCACTTT.

The CDR3 loop is CASNKRAGLASPLHF. The CDR3 DNA follows: TGTGCCAGTAATAAAAGGGCAGGCTTGGCCTCACCCCTCCACTTT. The chain employs TRBV19 and TRBJ1-6, with unresolved D. The CDR3 totals 15 residues. The V end lost 7 bases, the J end lost 10 bases, and 20 bases lay between the germline ends. The germline V gene has CDR1 LNHDA and CDR2 SQIVND (reference sequence). The full variable domain, rest sourced from reference TRBV19 and TRBJ1-6, is DGGITQSPKYLFRKEGQNVTLSCEQNLNHDAMYWYRQDPGQGLRLIYYSQIVNDFQKGDIAEGYSVSREKKESFPLTVTSAQKNPTAFYLCASNKRAGLASPLHFGNGTRLTVT.

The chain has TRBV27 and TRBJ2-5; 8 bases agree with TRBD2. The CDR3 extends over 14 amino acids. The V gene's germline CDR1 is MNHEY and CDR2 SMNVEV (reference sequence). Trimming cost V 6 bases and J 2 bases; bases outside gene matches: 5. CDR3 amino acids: CASSGLALQETQYF. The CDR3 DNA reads TGTGCCAGCAGCGGACTAGCCCTACAAGAGACCCAGTACTTC.

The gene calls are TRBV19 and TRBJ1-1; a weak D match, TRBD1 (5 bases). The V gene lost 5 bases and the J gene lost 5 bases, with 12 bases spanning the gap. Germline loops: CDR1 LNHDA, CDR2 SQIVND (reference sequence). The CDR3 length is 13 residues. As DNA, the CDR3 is TGTGCCAGTAGTCTAGCAGGGAGTACTGAAGCTTTCTTT. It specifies CASSLAGSTEAFF.

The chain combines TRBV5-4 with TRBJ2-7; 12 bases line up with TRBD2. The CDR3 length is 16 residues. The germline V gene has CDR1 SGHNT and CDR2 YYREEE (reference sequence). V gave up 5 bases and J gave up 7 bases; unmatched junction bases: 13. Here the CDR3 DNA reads TGTGCCAGCAGAGTAACCCTAGCGGGGGGGCCGGAAGAGCAGTACTTC. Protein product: CASRVTLAGGPEEQYF.

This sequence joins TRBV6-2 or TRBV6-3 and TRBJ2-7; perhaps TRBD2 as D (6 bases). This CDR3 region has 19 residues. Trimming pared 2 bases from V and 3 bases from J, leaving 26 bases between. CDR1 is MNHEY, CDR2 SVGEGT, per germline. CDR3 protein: CASSYEGAGDSVPSYEQYF. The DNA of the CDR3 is TGTGCCAGCAGTTACGAGGGAGCGGGTGACAGCGTTCCAAGCTACGAGCAGTACTTC.

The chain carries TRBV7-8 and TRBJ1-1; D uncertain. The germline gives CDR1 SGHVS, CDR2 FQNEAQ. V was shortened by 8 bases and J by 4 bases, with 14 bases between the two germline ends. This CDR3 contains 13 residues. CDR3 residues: CASHAFGSTEAFF. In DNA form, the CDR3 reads TGTGCCAGCCACGCCTTTGGAAGCACTGAAGCTTTCTTT.

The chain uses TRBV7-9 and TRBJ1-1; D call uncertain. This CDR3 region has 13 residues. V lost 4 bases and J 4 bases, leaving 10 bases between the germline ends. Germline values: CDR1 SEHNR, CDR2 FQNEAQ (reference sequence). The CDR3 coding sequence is TGTGCCAGCAGCTGGGTCCAAGCCACTGAAGCTTTCTTT. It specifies CASSWVQATEAFF.

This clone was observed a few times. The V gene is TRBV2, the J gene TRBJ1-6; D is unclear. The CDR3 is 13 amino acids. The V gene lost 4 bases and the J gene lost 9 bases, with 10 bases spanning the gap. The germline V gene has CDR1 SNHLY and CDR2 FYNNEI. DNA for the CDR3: TGTGCCAGCAGTGGTAAGGAGGGTTCACCCCTCCACTTT. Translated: CASSGKEGSPLHF.

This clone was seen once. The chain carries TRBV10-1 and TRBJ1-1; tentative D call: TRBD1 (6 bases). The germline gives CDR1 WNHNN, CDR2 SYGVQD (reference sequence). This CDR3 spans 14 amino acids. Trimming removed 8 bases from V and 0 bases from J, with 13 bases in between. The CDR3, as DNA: TGCGCCAGCGCCCCAGGGACAATGAACACTGAAGCTTTCTTT. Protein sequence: CASAPGTMNTEAFF.

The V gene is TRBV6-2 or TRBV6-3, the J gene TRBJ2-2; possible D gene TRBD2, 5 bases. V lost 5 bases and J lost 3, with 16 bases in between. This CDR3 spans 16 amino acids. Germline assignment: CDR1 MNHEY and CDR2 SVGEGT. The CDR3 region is CASSPPGKLDTGELFF. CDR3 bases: TGTGCCAGCAGTCCCCCGGGGAAGCTGGACACCGGGGAGCTGTTTTTT.

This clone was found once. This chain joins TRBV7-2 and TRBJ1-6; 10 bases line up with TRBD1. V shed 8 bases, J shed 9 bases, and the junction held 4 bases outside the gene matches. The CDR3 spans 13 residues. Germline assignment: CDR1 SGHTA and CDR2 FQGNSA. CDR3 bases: TGTGCCAGCGCTGGACAGGGGGGTTCACCCCTCCACTTT. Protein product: CASAGQGGSPLHF.

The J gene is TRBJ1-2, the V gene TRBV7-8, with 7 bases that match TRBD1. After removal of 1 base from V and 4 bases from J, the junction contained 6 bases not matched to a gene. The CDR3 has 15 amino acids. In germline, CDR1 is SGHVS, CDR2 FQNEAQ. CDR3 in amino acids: CASSLEVTGSYGYTF. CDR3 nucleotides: TGTGCCAGCAGCTTAGAGGTGACAGGGTCCTATGGCTACACCTTC.